A selection of T cell receptor beta chains follows, all from one sample in a study of shared clonotypes between healthy human individuals. Using immunoSEQ multiplex PCR, the repertoire was profiled, and TCRdb retains in-frame clones only, with some absent. The table shows roughly 2.2 million clones, with just under 95% occurring only once. The source material was naive CD4+ T cells from PBMCs. These receptor sequences come from a man younger than 35 in good health. Some clones in this sample may be carry-over from other donors' samples. The conserved cysteine and the conserved F or W are not part of the CDR3 here.

j_call: TRBJ1-1
v_call: TRBV30
cdr3_aa: ARGARNTEAF

j_call: TRBJ2-2
v_call: TRBV29-1
cdr3_aa: SVPGLSNTGELF

j_call: TRBJ2-7
v_call: TRBV28
cdr3_aa: ASSFQRYEQY

j_call: TRBJ1-1
v_call: TRBV20-1
cdr3_aa: SATDRDEAF

j_call: TRBJ2-5
v_call: TRBV28
cdr3_aa: ASVEGGAETQY

j_call: TRBJ1-4
v_call: TRBV10-3
cdr3_aa: AISEGQGYEKLF

j_call: TRBJ1-5
v_call: TRBV9
cdr3_aa: ASSVGTDNQPQH

j_call: TRBJ2-4
v_call: TRBV9
cdr3_aa: ASSVGLAGNIQY

j_call: TRBJ2-3
v_call: TRBV5-4
cdr3_aa: ASSRDYNTDTQY

j_call: TRBJ2-2
v_call: TRBV30
cdr3_aa: AWSPPRATGELF

j_call: TRBJ1-1
v_call: TRBV25-1
cdr3_aa: ASSAYSAANTEAF

j_call: TRBJ2-3
v_call: TRBV7-2
cdr3_aa: ASSPQGVGADTQY

j_call: TRBJ2-1
v_call: TRBV5-1
cdr3_aa: ASSPGTSVNNEQF

j_call: TRBJ1-1
v_call: TRBV19
cdr3_aa: ASSSLARNPSRGF

j_call: TRBJ1-2
v_call: TRBV7-8
cdr3_aa: ASSLTGTGLNYGYT

j_call: TRBJ2-7
v_call: TRBV28
cdr3_aa: ASSSTPQGYEQY

j_call: TRBJ2-7
v_call: TRBV2
cdr3_aa: ASGLADGSSYEQY

j_call: TRBJ1-1
v_call: TRBV29-1
cdr3_aa: SVQASGVGTEAF

j_call: TRBJ2-2
v_call: TRBV4-2
cdr3_aa: ASSRLTVNSGTGELF

j_call: TRBJ1-5
v_call: TRBV10-3
cdr3_aa: AISDGNPYSNQPQH

j_call: TRBJ2-2
v_call: TRBV5-1
cdr3_aa: ASSRLLGGAGIGELF

j_call: TRBJ1-2
v_call: TRBV19
cdr3_aa: ASSIVEQGNYGYT

j_call: TRBJ2-3
v_call: TRBV6-1
cdr3_aa: ASSQQGGGGDTQY

j_call: TRBJ2-2
v_call: TRBV5-6
cdr3_aa: ASSPGPWTTGELF

j_call: TRBJ2-4
v_call: TRBV5-6
cdr3_aa: ASSTGTVKNIQY

j_call: TRBJ2-2
v_call: TRBV6-5
cdr3_aa: ASRSTGELF

j_call: TRBJ1-2
v_call: TRBV6-5
cdr3_aa: ASSYPGSSGDYGYT

j_call: TRBJ2-6
v_call: TRBV18
cdr3_aa: ASSPDPQANVLT

j_call: TRBJ2-5
v_call: TRBV5-4
cdr3_aa: ASSRGQKETQY

j_call: TRBJ1-1
v_call: TRBV2
cdr3_aa: ASSEGEATWAF

j_call: TRBJ2-1
v_call: TRBV18
cdr3_aa: ASSPIEGGEQF

j_call: TRBJ2-7
v_call: TRBV19
cdr3_aa: ASSFTSGGGGLYEQY

j_call: TRBJ2-5
v_call: TRBV6-6
cdr3_aa: ASSSRRETQY

j_call: TRBJ2-1
v_call: TRBV19
cdr3_aa: ASSWTGTASYNEQF

j_call: TRBJ1-6
v_call: TRBV30
cdr3_aa: AWSVGSGTVNSPLH

j_call: TRBJ2-6
v_call: TRBV6-1
cdr3_aa: ASRLPGANVLT

j_call: TRBJ1-4
v_call: TRBV19
cdr3_aa: ASSMGATNEKLF

j_call: TRBJ2-5
v_call: TRBV30
cdr3_aa: AWSVLKTQY

j_call: TRBJ1-5
v_call: TRBV9
cdr3_aa: ASSPGQSNQPQH

j_call: TRBJ2-3
v_call: TRBV5-4
cdr3_aa: ATLAGSGRTDTQY

j_call: TRBJ2-1
v_call: TRBV5-3
cdr3_aa: ARSRRTDRARQF

j_call: TRBJ2-1
v_call: TRBV28
cdr3_aa: ASSSVRVEQF

j_call: TRBJ2-3
v_call: TRBV7-2
cdr3_aa: ASTLPGTRTDTQY

j_call: TRBJ1-2
v_call: TRBV19
cdr3_aa: ASSMGLSYGYT

j_call: TRBJ1-2
v_call: TRBV18
cdr3_aa: ASSAGINNRRT

j_call: TRBJ1-5
v_call: TRBV28
cdr3_aa: ASTTTGGNQPQH

j_call: TRBJ1-5
v_call: TRBV10-3
cdr3_aa: AITRDHNQPQH

j_call: TRBJ2-7
v_call: TRBV15
cdr3_aa: ATSRDDSSYEQY